These 24 T cell receptor beta chains originate from one sample sequenced in a study of cytomegalovirus exposure and HLA in healthy donors. Primers for the PCR totalled 60 Vbeta and 13 Jbeta. Sequenced by immunoSEQ multiplex PCR; TCRdb stores in-frame clones only, minus some. The table includes some 180,000 clones, around 84% detected once. What was sequenced was PBMCs. The receptors were sampled from a woman between 18 and 29 years old in good health and CMV-seronegative.

The chain employs TRBV11-3 and TRBJ2-5; 8 bases align to TRBD2. CDR1 SGHNT and CDR2 YENEEA come from the germline V gene. CDR3 length: 14 residues. V was clipped by 3 bases and J by 5 bases; unmatched bases: 5. CDR3 residues: CASSLGLGFETQYF. The CDR3 DNA reads TGTGCCAGCAGCTTGGGACTAGGGTTTGAGACCCAGTACTTC.

The chain employs TRBV28 and TRBJ2-7, with 9 bases matching TRBD1. The V gene's germline CDR1 is MDHEN and CDR2 SYDVKM. The CDR3 extends over 15 amino acids. V was clipped by 6 bases and J by 0 bases; unmatched bases: 6. CDR3 protein: CASRPTGGPSYEQYF. The CDR3 DNA reads as TGTGCCAGCAGACCCACAGGGGGCCCCTCCTACGAGCAGTACTTC.

The chain couples TRBV28 to TRBJ1-1; a weak D match, TRBD1 (6 bases). Trimming shortened V by 8 bases and J by 1 base, and 11 bases separated the two germline ends. This CDR3 has 13 residues. From germline, CDR1 is MDHEN and CDR2 SYDVKM. CDR3 residues: CASGKQGNTEAFF. The CDR3 DNA reads TGTGCCAGCGGAAAACAGGGGAACACTGAAGCTTTCTTT.

This chain joins TRBV11-2 and TRBJ2-7; the match to TRBD1 covers 12 bases. J was trimmed by 6 bases and V by 5 bases; bases with no gene match: 11. Germline V gene lookup returns CDR1 SGHAT and CDR2 FQNNGV. The CDR3 has 16 residues. The chain's CDR3 is CASSQYSGTGGLEQYV. The CDR3 bases are TGTGCCAGCAGCCAATATTCCGGGACAGGGGGCCTCGAGCAGTACGTC.

This chain joins TRBV7-2 and TRBJ1-2; D remains ambiguous. V was trimmed by 0 bases and J by 0 bases, leaving 8 bases between them. Germline V gene data show CDR1 as SGHTA and CDR2 as FQGNSA. This CDR3 spans 15 amino acids. CDR3 sequence reads: CASSLALQTNYGYTF. Written as DNA, the CDR3 is TGTGCCAGCAGCTTAGCCCTCCAGACTAACTATGGCTACACCTTC.

The gene calls are TRBV27 and TRBJ1-1, with D perhaps TRBD1 (5 bases). This CDR3 comprises 15 residues. Germline assignment: CDR1 MNHEY and CDR2 SMNVEV (reference sequence). Trimming cost V 5 bases and J 4 bases, with 17 bases left between them. This CDR3 reads CASSVSQGSGTEAFF. Written as DNA, the CDR3 is TGTGCCAGCAGTGTGTCGCAGGGATCTGGCACTGAAGCTTTCTTT.

This clone came up once. J is TRBJ2-1 and V is TRBV11-3; 8 bases match TRBD2. Germline-derived CDR1 and CDR2 are SGHNT and YENEEA. V trimming: 3 bases; J trimming: 5 bases; junction bases outside the gene matches: 9. The CDR3 loop spans 16 amino acids. The CDR3 region has the DNA TGTGCCAGCAGCTTGGTAGCGGGAATTGGAAACAATGAGCAGTTCTTC. Encoded protein: CASSLVAGIGNNEQFF.

V usage is TRBV10-3 and J usage is TRBJ2-4, with D uncertain. Germline V lookup: CDR1 ENHRY, CDR2 SYGVKD. The CDR3 spans 17 residues. V was cut by 2 bases and J by 0 bases, with 14 bases left in between. In DNA form, the CDR3 reads TGTGCCATCAGTGAGAATTACAAACACCTAGCCAAAAACATTCAGTACTTC. Its protein product is CAISENYKHLAKNIQYF.

This rearrangement joins TRBV27 to TRBJ2-7; 7 bases agree with TRBD1. The CDR3 totals 16 residues. In germline, CDR1 is MNHEY, CDR2 SMNVEV (reference sequence). V was pared by 0 bases and J by 6 bases, with 11 bases of the junction left unmatched. Written as DNA, the CDR3 is TGTGCCAGCAGTTTATCCCGGGACAGTACAGTTCTCGAGCAGTACTTC. Translation: CASSLSRDSTVLEQYF.

V and J are TRBV27 and TRBJ2-7, with a weak D call TRBD1 (7 bases). This CDR3 is 15 amino acids long. Germline V lookup: CDR1 MNHEY, CDR2 SMNVEV (reference sequence). Between the trimmed V and J ends, which lost 2 bases and 4 bases, there was a span of 15 bases. The CDR3 spells CASSLGGGISYEQYF. DNA of the CDR3: TGTGCCAGCAGTTTAGGAGGGGGCATTAGTTACGAGCAGTACTTC.

The chain couples TRBV7-9 to TRBJ2-7, with TRBD1 matching over 10 bases. The CDR3 is 17 residues long. The V gene's germline CDR1 is SEHNR and CDR2 FQNEAQ (reference sequence). V shed 4 bases and J 0 bases; nucleotides not matched to a gene: 9. This CDR3 reads CASSWGTGEVISYEQYV. CDR3 DNA: TGTGCCAGCAGCTGGGGGACAGGGGAAGTAATCTCCTACGAGCAGTACGTC.

The CDR3, as DNA: TGTGCCAGTAGGCTACAGGGGACAGGGGCCAACGTCCTGACTTTC. Protein sequence: CASRLQGTGANVLTF. This chain links TRBV19 with TRBJ2-6, with TRBD1 matching 7 bases. Looked up from germline, CDR1 is LNHDA and CDR2 is SQIVND (reference sequence). V was clipped by 6 bases and J by 4 bases; unmatched bases: 6. The CDR3 covers 15 residues.

This chain links TRBV9 with TRBJ1-2; 8 bases align to TRBD1. The CDR3 has 14 residues. V shed 3 bases, J shed 4 bases, and the junction held 5 bases outside the gene matches. Germline assignment: CDR1 SGDLS and CDR2 YYNGEE. The CDR3 is CASSGGQGAYGYTF. The CDR3 DNA is TGTGCCAGCAGCGGTGGACAGGGAGCCTATGGCTACACCTTC.

This sequence joins TRBV7-2 and TRBJ2-7, with D possibly matching TRBD2 (5 bases). The V end was cut by 5 bases, the J end by 7 bases, with 15 bases between. The CDR3 runs to 13 residues. Germline V CDR1 and CDR2: SGHTA, FQGNSA. CDR3 coding DNA: TGTGCCAGCAGCCCGTATCTACCGGGGGAGCAGTACGTC. It codes for CASSPYLPGEQYV.

The CDR3 loop is CATSRIPGQGVETQYF. The CDR3 DNA reads as TGTGCCACCAGCAGAATCCCGGGACAGGGGGTAGAGACCCAGTACTTC. The chain has TRBV15 and TRBJ2-5; 11 positions agree with TRBD1. The CDR3 totals 16 residues. Germline V gene lookup returns CDR1 LNHNV and CDR2 YYDKDF (reference sequence). V dropped 2 bases and J dropped 4; count of bases not matched to a gene: 6.

V gene TRBV6-1 combines with J gene TRBJ2-2, with 12 bases fitting TRBD2. The CDR3 is 14 residues long. The J segment lost 5 bases and the V segment lost 6 bases, leaving 1 base of the junction unmatched. The germline V gene has CDR1 MNHNS and CDR2 SASEGT. The CDR3: CASRGTSGTGELFF. Here the CDR3 DNA reads TGTGCCAGCAGGGGGACTAGCGGGACCGGGGAGCTGTTTTTT.

J is TRBJ2-4 and V is TRBV4-1, with D hard to call. The CDR3 is 14 residues long. The V gene lost 5 bases and the J gene lost 1 base, with 9 bases spanning the gap. Germline assignment: CDR1 MGHRA and CDR2 YSYEKL. The CDR3 sequence: CASSAVFAKNIQYF. The CDR3 coding sequence is TGCGCCAGCAGCGCGGTATTTGCCAAAAACATTCAGTACTTC.

The rearrangement uses TRBV6-1 and TRBJ2-1; TRBD2 agrees at 11 bases. CDR3 length equals 15 residues. Germline CDR1 MNHNS, CDR2 SASEGT. J gave up 5 bases and V 7 bases, and 7 bases lay outside the gene matches. This CDR3 reads CASTHGTSGNNEQFF. CDR3 coding DNA: TGTGCCAGCACACATGGGACTAGCGGAAACAATGAGCAGTTCTTC.

The chain is built from TRBV7-9 and TRBJ1-4; D unclear. CDR3 length: 13 amino acids. Germline V gene data show CDR1 as SEHNR and CDR2 as FQNEAQ (reference sequence). V lost 5 bases and J 7 bases, leaving 11 bases between the germline ends. The CDR3 DNA is TGTGCCAGCAGCCGAAACAGAAGTGAAAAACTGTTTTTT. Translating it yields CASSRNRSEKLFF.

This chain joins TRBV7-9 and TRBJ2-7, with TRBD1 as a possible D gene (7 bases). V lost 6 bases, J lost 6 bases, and 21 bases lay in between. In germline, CDR1 is SEHNR, CDR2 FQNEAQ (reference sequence). The CDR3 is made up of 15 amino acids. The CDR3 reads CASSPPTGTQGEQYF. In DNA form, the CDR3 reads TGTGCCAGCAGTCCTCCGACAGGGACTCAGGGCGAGCAGTACTTC.

The chain recombines TRBV28 with TRBJ2-3; D possibly corresponds to TRBD2 (5 bases). V was cut by 6 bases and J by 2 bases, with 15 bases left in between. CDR3 size: 15 residues. CDR1 and CDR2 (germline): MDHEN, SYDVKM. In DNA, the CDR3 is TGTGCCAGCAGCCCCGGTGGTAGCGCCACAGATACGCAGTATTTT. This encodes CASSPGGSATDTQYF.

This chain connects TRBV7-8 to TRBJ2-5; the match to TRBD1 covers 9 bases. CDR1 is SGHVS, CDR2 FQNEAQ, per germline. This CDR3 has 14 amino acids. J gave up 5 bases and V 5 bases, and 6 bases lay outside the gene matches. CDR3 protein: CASSADRGFETQYF. The CDR3 coding sequence is TGTGCCAGCAGCGCAGACAGGGGGTTTGAGACCCAGTACTTC.

CDR3 region: CASSEAKGQGGEKLFF. The CDR3 region has the DNA TGTGCCAGCAGTGAAGCGAAAGGGCAGGGAGGCGAAAAACTGTTTTTT. The V gene is TRBV6-1, the J gene TRBJ1-4, with a possible D match to TRBD1 (5 bases). V dropped 0 bases and J dropped 8 bases, with 16 bases sitting between them. The CDR3 is 16 amino acids. The germline V gene has CDR1 MNHNS and CDR2 SASEGT.

This clone showed up just once. The rearrangement links TRBV5-1 to TRBJ1-2, with a tentative D call TRBD1 (5 bases). The ends were cut back, 2 bases at V and 4 bases at J, with 12 bases in the middle. The CDR3 covers 14 residues. In germline, CDR1 is SGHRS, CDR2 YFSETQ. The CDR3 protein is CASSFLQGSYGYTF. The CDR3 bases are TGCGCCAGCAGCTTTCTCCAGGGTAGCTATGGCTACACCTTC. The entire variable domain, with the rest obtained from reference TRBV5-1 and TRBJ1-2, is as follows: KAGVTQTPRYLIKTRGQQVTLSCSPISGHRSVSWYQQTPGQGLQFLFEYFSETQRNKGNFPGRFSGRQFSNSRSEMNVSTLELGDSALYLCASSFLQGSYGYTFGSGTRLTVV.